These 17 T cell receptor beta chains came from one sample sequenced in a study of blood T cell repertoires in COVID-19. Assay used: immunoSEQ multiplex PCR; TCRdb lists only in-frame clones, some missing. This sample carries roughly 130,000 clones, 84% of them seen once, and the ten largest clones take 3.5% to 4%. Sequencing input: PBMCs or T cells enriched from blood (not recorded which). All receptors derive from a woman aged 25-40 years who had recovered from COVID-19.

V gene TRBV7-2 combines with J gene TRBJ1-1; D is uncertain. V was clipped by 1 base and J by 5 bases, with 8 bases between them. Germline CDR1 SGHTA, CDR2 FQGNSA. This CDR3 has 13 residues. In DNA form, the CDR3 reads TGTGCCAGCAGCTTAGGCCGGACTACTGAAGCTTTCTTT. It yields the protein CASSLGRTTEAFF. The variable domain in full, completed from reference TRBV7-2 and TRBJ1-1, reads GAGVSQSPSNKVTEKGKDVELRCDPISGHTALYWYRQSLGQGLEFLIYFQGNSAPDKSGLPSDRFSAERTGGSVSTLTIQRTQQEDSAVYLCASSLGRTTEAFFGQGTRLTVV.

The chain joins TRBV18 to TRBJ1-3, with D unclear. This CDR3 has 16 amino acids. CDR1 KGHSH and CDR2 LQKENI come from the germline V gene. Deletions cut 3 bases from V and 0 bases from J, with 12 bases between. CDR3 residues: CASSPRDTYSGNTIYF. The CDR3 region has the DNA TGTGCCAGCTCACCGAGAGACACCTACTCTGGAAACACCATATATTTT.

This clone was picked up many times. The chain is built from TRBV2 and TRBJ1-1; 8 bases align to TRBD1. Looked up from germline, CDR1 is SNHLY and CDR2 is FYNNEI. The ends lost 8 bases at V and 6 bases at J; junction bases unmatched: 8. The CDR3 extends over 13 amino acids. Written as DNA, the CDR3 is TGTGCCAGCGGACGGACAGGGACTTCTGAAGCTTTCTTT. This encodes CASGRTGTSEAFF.

The chain has TRBV7-2 and TRBJ2-1; 11 positions agree with TRBD1. The trim removed 8 bases at V and 4 bases at J, leaving 4 bases unmatched. The CDR3 totals 14 residues. The germline gives CDR1 SGHTA, CDR2 FQGNSA. The CDR3 DNA sequence: TGTGCCAGCGACCGGGACAGGGGGTACAATGAGCAGTTCTTC. This encodes CASDRDRGYNEQFF. Using reference TRBV7-2 and TRBJ2-1 for the parts outside the CDR3, the full variable domain is GAGVSQSPSNKVTEKGKDVELRCDPISGHTALYWYRQSLGQGLEFLIYFQGNSAPDKSGLPSDRFSAERTGGSVSTLTIQRTQQEDSAVYLCASDRDRGYNEQFFGPGTRLTVL.

The chain recombines TRBV27 with TRBJ1-1; D is unresolved. Trimming left V 4 bases short and J 4 bases short, with 13 bases between. Germline V gene lookup returns CDR1 MNHEY and CDR2 SMNVEV (reference sequence). This CDR3 has 14 residues. The CDR3 is CASSSGLWGTEAFF. The CDR3 DNA reads TGTGCCAGCAGTTCGGGGTTGTGGGGCACTGAAGCTTTCTTT.

The V gene is TRBV18, the J gene TRBJ1-6; 7 bases are a match to TRBD1. V shed 2 bases, J shed 5 bases, and the junction held 9 bases outside the gene matches. The CDR3 is 17 amino acids. Germline-derived CDR1 and CDR2 are KGHSH and LQKENI. The CDR3 protein is CASSPSNRGNDNSPLHF. The CDR3 coding sequence is TGTGCCAGCTCACCATCGAACAGGGGCAACGATAATTCACCCCTCCACTTT.

The genes are TRBV7-3 and TRBJ2-1, with a possible D match to TRBD1 (5 bases). There are 14 residues in the CDR3. V was cut by 3 bases and J by 10 bases, with 16 bases left in between. Germline values: CDR1 SGHTA, CDR2 FQGTGA. As DNA, the CDR3 is TGTGCCAGCAGCTTGCGGCAGGGCCAGGGAGAGCAGTTCTTC. Its protein product is CASSLRQGQGEQFF. The variable domain in full, with the rest retrieved from reference TRBV7-3 and TRBJ2-1, is GAGVSQTPSNKVTEKGKYVELRCDPISGHTALYWYRQSLGQGPEFLIYFQGTGAADDSGLPNDRFFAVRPEGSVSTLKIQRTERGDSAVYLCASSLRQGQGEQFFGPGTRLTVL.

CDR3 in amino acids: CASSSGQGVHEQYF. For the CDR3, the DNA is TGTGCCAGCAGCTCGGGACAGGGCGTCCACGAGCAGTACTTC. The genes are TRBV7-2 and TRBJ2-7; 9 bases map to TRBD1. Germline CDR1 SGHTA, CDR2 FQGNSA. V shed 4 bases and J 5 bases; nucleotides not matched to a gene: 6. This CDR3 has 14 residues.

The chain carries TRBV18 and TRBJ2-7; 8 bases align to TRBD1. Germline assignment: CDR1 KGHSH and CDR2 LQKENI. The CDR3 runs 17 residues. V dropped 0 bases and J dropped 0; count of bases not matched to a gene: 7. The CDR3 nucleotides are TGTGCCAGCTCACCACCTGGGACAGGTAGATTCTCCTACGAGCAGTACTTC. Encoded protein: CASSPPGTGRFSYEQYF. The variable domain in full, completed from reference TRBV18 and TRBJ2-7, reads NAGVMQNPRHLVRRRGQEARLRCSPMKGHSHVYWYRQLPEEGLKFMVYLQKENIIDESGMPKERFSAEFPKEGPSILRIQQVVRGDSAAYFCASSPPGTGRFSYEQYFGPGTRLTVT.

The chain joins TRBV7-9 to TRBJ1-5, with 7 bases identical to TRBD1. CDR3 size: 15 residues. Germline CDR1 SEHNR, CDR2 FQNEAQ (reference sequence). V was clipped by 5 bases and J by 4 bases; unmatched bases: 8. The CDR3 protein is CASSPPGQPNQPQHF. The CDR3, as DNA: TGTGCCAGCAGCCCGCCGGGACAGCCTAATCAGCCCCAGCATTTT.

For this clone: One end of the junction does not line up with germline, which may come from a read error. The chain employs TRBV6-1 and TRBJ1-6; D is undetermined. CDR3 size: 14 residues. Germline lookup yields CDR1 MNHNS and CDR2 SASEGT. The DNA of the CDR3 is TGTGCCAGCAGCGAAGTGAGCTATAATTCACCCCTCCACTTT. Its translation is CASSEVSYNSPLHF.

This chain uses TRBV19 with TRBJ2-5; 8 bases match TRBD2. This CDR3 is 13 amino acids long. CDR1 is LNHDA and CDR2 is SQIVND in the germline V gene (reference sequence). The junction had 7 bases not matched to a gene; V was cut back by 8 bases and J by 5 bases. CDR3 in amino acids: CASSGTSLETQYF. In DNA form, the CDR3 reads TGTGCCAGTTCCGGGACTAGTTTGGAGACCCAGTACTTC. The variable domain in full, completed from reference TRBV19 and TRBJ2-5, reads DGGITQSPKYLFRKEGQNVTLSCEQNLNHDAMYWYRQDPGQGLRLIYYSQIVNDFQKGDIAEGYSVSREKKESFPLTVTSAQKNPTAFYLCASSGTSLETQYFGPGTRLLVL.

The chain uses TRBV24-1 and TRBJ2-2; 16 bases are shared with TRBD2. The CDR3 length is 19 residues. Per germline, CDR1 KGHDR and CDR2 SFDVKD. The J segment lost 4 bases and the V segment lost 4 bases, leaving 8 bases of the junction unmatched. The CDR3 loop is CATSDLGLAGGPLTGELFF. CDR3 sequence (DNA): TGTGCCACCAGTGACCTGGGACTAGCGGGAGGGCCTCTCACCGGGGAGCTGTTTTTT.

The chain carries TRBV6-6 and TRBJ1-5; TRBD1 matches 8 bases. This CDR3 is 17 amino acids long. Germline V gene lookup returns CDR1 MNHNY and CDR2 SVGAGI (reference sequence). The V and J ends lost 5 bases and 0 bases, in that order; junction bases with no gene match: 9. The CDR3 DNA is TGTGCCAGCAGTCGGACAGGGTACGGGAGTAGCAATCAGCCCCAGCATTTT. It translates to CASSRTGYGSSNQPQHF.

The chain has TRBV27 and TRBJ1-1; TRBD1 might be the D (6 bases). The length of the CDR3 is 14 residues. Germline CDR1 reads MNHEY; CDR2 reads SMNVEV (reference sequence). V was shortened by 2 bases and J by 4 bases, with 11 bases between the two germline ends. CDR3 in amino acids: CASSLMTGLTEAFF. CDR3 in DNA: TGTGCCAGCAGTTTAATGACAGGTCTCACTGAAGCTTTCTTT.

The chain recombines TRBV28 with TRBJ2-1, with D perhaps TRBD2 (7 bases). The CDR3 is 15 amino acids. The V end was cut by 5 bases, the J end by 15 bases, with 26 bases between. CDR1 is MDHEN and CDR2 is SYDVKM in the germline V gene. The CDR3 here is CASSLVGGRAWTLFF. The DNA for the CDR3 is TGTGCCAGCAGTCTAGTAGGGGGGAGGGCCTGGACCTTGTTCTTC.

This chain links TRBV15 with TRBJ2-7, with TRBD1 matching over 8 bases. Trimming at V came to 4 bases and at J to 4 bases, leaving 3 bases not matched to a gene. CDR1 is LNHNV, CDR2 YYDKDF, per germline (reference sequence). CDR3 length: 13 amino acids. CDR3 protein: CATSTNRGYEQYF. The CDR3 DNA reads as TGTGCCACCAGCACTAACAGGGGGTACGAGCAGTACTTC.